This section outlines one TCR beta chain sequence together with its context. As yet, its antigen is unknown. This sample is part of a study of early T cells in non-severe SARS-CoV-2 infection. Turning to the study itself: The study sequenced bulk RNA from unsorted whole blood, with chains unpaired. General study points: Using VDJdb, the matching emphasized anti-spike CD8 responses while missing private and CD4 specificities.

TCRdb passed the 5' RACE reads through MiXCR, listing each CDR3 protein once. The table has roughly 70,000 distinct CDR3 sequences, around 20% seen once. The CDR3 spans 12 residues. The germline V and J ends were trimmed by 9 bases and 1 base, with 9 bases remaining between them. Germline-derived CDR1 and CDR2 are LNHDA and SQIVND (reference sequence). The sequences come from whole blood, collected at baseline. This TCR was sampled from an adult who was a healthcare worker with PCR-confirmed SARS-CoV-2 infection or an uninfected control (not recorded which). The chain employs TRBV19 and TRBJ1-2, with no clear D. CDR3 nucleotide sequence: TGTGCCAGCAGTGGCCTTAACTATGGCTACACCTTC. Translated: CASSGLNYGYTF.